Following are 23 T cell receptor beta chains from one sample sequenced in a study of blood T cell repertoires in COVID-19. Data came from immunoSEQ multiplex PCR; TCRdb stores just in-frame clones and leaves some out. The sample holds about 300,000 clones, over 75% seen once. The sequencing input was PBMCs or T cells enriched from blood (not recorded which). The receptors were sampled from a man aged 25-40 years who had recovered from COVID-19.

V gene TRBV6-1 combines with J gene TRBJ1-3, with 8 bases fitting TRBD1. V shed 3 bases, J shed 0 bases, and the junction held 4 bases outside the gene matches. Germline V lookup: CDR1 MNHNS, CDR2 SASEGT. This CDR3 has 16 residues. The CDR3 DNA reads TGTGCCAGCAGTGACCCCGGGACAGGCTCTGGAAACACCATATATTTT. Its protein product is CASSDPGTGSGNTIYF.

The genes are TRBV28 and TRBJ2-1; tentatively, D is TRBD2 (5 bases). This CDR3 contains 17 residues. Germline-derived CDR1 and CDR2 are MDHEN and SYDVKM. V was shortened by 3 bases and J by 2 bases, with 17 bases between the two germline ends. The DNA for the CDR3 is TGTGCCAGCAGTTTCCGGGGTCAGGACCACACCTACAATGAGCAGTTCTTC. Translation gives CASSFRGQDHTYNEQFF.

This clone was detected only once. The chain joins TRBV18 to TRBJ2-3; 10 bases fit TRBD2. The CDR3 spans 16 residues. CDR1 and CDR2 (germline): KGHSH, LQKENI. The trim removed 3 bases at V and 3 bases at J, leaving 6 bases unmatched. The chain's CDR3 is CASSPASGGGTDTQYF. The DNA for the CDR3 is TGTGCCAGCTCACCGGCAAGCGGGGGGGGAACAGATACGCAGTATTTT.

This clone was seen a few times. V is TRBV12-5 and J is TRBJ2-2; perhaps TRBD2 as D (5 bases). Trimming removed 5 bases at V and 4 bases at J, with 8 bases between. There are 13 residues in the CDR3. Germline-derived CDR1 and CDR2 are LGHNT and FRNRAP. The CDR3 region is CASGGRATGELFF. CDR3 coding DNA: TGTGCTAGTGGTGGGCGGGCCACCGGGGAGCTGTTTTTT.

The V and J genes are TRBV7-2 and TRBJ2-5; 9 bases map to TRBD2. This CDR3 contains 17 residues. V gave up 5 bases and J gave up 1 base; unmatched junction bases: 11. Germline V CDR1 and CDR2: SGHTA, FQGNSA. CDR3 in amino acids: CASSPLTSGPPQETQYF. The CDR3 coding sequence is TGTGCCAGCAGCCCCCTGACTAGCGGACCTCCCCAAGAGACCCAGTACTTC.

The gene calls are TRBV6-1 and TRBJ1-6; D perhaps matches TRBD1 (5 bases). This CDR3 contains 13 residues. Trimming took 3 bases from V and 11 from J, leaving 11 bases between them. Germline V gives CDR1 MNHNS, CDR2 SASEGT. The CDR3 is CASSDRVRPPLHF. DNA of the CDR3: TGTGCCAGCAGTGACAGGGTTCGGCCACCCCTCCACTTT.

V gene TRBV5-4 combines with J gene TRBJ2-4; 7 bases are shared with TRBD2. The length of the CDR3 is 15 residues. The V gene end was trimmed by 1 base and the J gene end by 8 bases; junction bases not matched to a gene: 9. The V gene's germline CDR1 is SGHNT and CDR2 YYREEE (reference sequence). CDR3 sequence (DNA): TGTGCCAGCAGCTTGACGGCGGGAGAGAGGGACATTCAGTACTTC. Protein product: CASSLTAGERDIQYF. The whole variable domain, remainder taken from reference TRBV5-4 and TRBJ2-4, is ETGVTQSPTHLIKTRGQQVTLRCSSQSGHNTVSWYQQALGQGPQFIFQYYREEENGRGNFPPRFSGLQFPNYSSELNVNALELDDSALYLCASSLTAGERDIQYFGAGTRLSVL.

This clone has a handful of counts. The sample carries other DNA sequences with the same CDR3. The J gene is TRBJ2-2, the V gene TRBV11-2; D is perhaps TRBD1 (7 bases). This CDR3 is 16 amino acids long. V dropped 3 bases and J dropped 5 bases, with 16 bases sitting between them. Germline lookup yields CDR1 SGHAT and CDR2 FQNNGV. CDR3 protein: CASSFLRGRTTGELFF. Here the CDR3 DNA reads TGTGCCAGCAGCTTTCTCAGGGGGAGGACGACCGGGGAGCTGTTTTTT.

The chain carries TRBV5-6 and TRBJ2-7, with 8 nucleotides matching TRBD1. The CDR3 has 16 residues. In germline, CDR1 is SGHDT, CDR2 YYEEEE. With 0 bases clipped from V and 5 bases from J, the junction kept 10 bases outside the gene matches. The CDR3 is CASSLAGQGFRDEQYF. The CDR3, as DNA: TGTGCCAGCAGCTTGGCAGGACAGGGTTTTCGCGACGAGCAGTACTTC.

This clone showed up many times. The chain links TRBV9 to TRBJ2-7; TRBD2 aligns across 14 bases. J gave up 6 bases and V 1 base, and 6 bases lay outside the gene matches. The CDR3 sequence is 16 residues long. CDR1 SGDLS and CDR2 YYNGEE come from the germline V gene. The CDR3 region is CASSVRGLAGASEQYF. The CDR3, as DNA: TGTGCCAGCAGCGTAAGGGGACTAGCGGGAGCATCCGAGCAGTACTTC. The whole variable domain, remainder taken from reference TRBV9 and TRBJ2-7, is DSGVTQTPKHLITATGQRVTLRCSPRSGDLSVYWYQQSLDQGLQFLIQYYNGEERAKGNILERFSAQQFPDLHSELNLSSLELGDSALYFCASSVRGLAGASEQYFGPGTRLTVT.

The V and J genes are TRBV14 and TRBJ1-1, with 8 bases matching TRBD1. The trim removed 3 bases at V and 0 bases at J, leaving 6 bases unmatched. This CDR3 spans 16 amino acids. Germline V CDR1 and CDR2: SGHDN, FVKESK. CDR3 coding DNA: TGTGCCAGCAGCCAGATGACAGGGGCCTTGAACACTGAAGCTTTCTTT. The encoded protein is CASSQMTGALNTEAFF.

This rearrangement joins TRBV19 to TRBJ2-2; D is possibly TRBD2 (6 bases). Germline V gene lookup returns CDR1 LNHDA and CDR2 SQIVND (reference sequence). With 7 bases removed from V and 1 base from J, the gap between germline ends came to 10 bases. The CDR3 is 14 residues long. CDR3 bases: TGTGCCAGTACAGGGACTGAGAACACCGGGGAGCTGTTTTTT. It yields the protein CASTGTENTGELFF.

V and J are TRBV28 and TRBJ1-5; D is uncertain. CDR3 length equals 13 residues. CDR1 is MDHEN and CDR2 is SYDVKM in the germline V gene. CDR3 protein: CGTARDLNQPQHF. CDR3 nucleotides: TGTGGCACGGCCCGGGATCTTAATCAGCCCCAGCATTTT.

The CDR3 loop reads CASSKWEGEVEQYF. In DNA, the CDR3 is TGTGCCAGCAGCAAATGGGAGGGAGAAGTCGAGCAGTACTTC. The gene calls are TRBV7-2 and TRBJ2-7; 7 bases match TRBD2. The CDR3 runs 14 residues. Germline V gene data show CDR1 as SGHTA and CDR2 as FQGNSA. V was pared by 5 bases and J by 6 bases, with 10 bases of the junction left unmatched.

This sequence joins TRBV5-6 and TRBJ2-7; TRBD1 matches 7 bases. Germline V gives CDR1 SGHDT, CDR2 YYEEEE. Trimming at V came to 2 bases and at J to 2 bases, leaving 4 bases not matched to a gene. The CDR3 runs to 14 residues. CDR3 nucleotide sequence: TGTGCCAGCAGCTTACAGGGGCCCACCTACGAGCAGTACTTC. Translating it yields CASSLQGPTYEQYF. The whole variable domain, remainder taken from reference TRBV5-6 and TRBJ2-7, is DAGVTQSPTHLIKTRGQQVTLRCSPKSGHDTVSWYQQALGQGPQFIFQYYEEEERQRGNFPDRFSGHQFPNYSSELNVNALLLGDSALYLCASSLQGPTYEQYFGPGTRLTVT.

In DNA, the CDR3 is TGTGCCAGCAGCCAAAGCGGCTCACCCCTCCACTTT. Its translation: CASSQSGSPLHF. The chain couples TRBV3-1 (or the pseudogene TRBV3-2) to TRBJ1-6; D is uncertain. This CDR3 region has 12 residues. Trimming pared 2 bases from V and 10 bases from J, leaving 6 bases between. Germline CDR1 reads LGHDT; CDR2 reads YNNKEL (reference sequence).

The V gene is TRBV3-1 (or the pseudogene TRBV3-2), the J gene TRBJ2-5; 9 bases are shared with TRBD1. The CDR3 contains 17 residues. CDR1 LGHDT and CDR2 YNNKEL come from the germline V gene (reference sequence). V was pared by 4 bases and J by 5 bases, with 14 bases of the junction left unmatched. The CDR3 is CASSPYHRGQGRETQYF. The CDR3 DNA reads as TGTGCCAGCAGCCCCTATCACAGGGGACAGGGCCGGGAGACCCAGTACTTC.

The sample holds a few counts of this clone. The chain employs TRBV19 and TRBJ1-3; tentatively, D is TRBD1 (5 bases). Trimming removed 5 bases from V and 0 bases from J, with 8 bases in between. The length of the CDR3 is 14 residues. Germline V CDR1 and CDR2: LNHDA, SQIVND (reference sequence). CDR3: CASSGASSGNTIYF. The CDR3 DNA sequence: TGTGCCAGTAGTGGGGCATCCTCTGGAAACACCATATATTTT.

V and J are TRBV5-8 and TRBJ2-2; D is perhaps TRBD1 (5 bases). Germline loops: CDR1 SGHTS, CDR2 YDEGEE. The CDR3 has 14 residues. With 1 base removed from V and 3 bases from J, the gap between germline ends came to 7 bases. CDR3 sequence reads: CASSLTGYTGELFF. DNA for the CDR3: TGTGCCAGCAGCTTGACAGGCTACACCGGGGAGCTGTTTTTT.

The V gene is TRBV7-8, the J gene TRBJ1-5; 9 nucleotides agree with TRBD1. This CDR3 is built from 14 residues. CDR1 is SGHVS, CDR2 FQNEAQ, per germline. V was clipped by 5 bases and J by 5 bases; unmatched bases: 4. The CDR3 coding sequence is TGTGCCAGCAGCCTGCGACAGGGGGATCAGCCCCAGCATTTT. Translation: CASSLRQGDQPQHF.

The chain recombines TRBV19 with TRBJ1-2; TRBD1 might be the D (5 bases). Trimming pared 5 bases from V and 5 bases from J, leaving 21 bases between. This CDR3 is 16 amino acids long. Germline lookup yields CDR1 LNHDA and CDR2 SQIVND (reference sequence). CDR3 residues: CASSYPGTEGSYGYTF. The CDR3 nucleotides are TGTGCCAGTAGTTACCCCGGGACTGAGGGTTCGTATGGCTACACCTTC.

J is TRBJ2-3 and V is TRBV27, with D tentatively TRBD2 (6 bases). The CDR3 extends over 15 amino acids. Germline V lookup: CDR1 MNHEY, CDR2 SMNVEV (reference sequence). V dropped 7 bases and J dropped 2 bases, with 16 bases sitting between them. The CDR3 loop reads CASNPLVAATDTQYF. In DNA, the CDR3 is TGTGCCAGCAACCCGTTGGTAGCGGCCACAGATACGCAGTATTTT.

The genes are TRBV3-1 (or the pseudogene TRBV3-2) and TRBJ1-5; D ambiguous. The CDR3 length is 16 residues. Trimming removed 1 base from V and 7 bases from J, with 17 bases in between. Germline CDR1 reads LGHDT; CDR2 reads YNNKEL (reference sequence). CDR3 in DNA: TGTGCCAGCAGCCAAGCTAGACCCGCGGAGCGGCAGCCCCAGCATTTT. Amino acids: CASSQARPAERQPQHF.